This TCR beta chain was retrieved from a study of blood T cell repertoires in COVID-19 (dated by TCRdb to 2019 to 2021). Regarding the complete study: Samples covering the acute and convalescent phases of COVID-19 were provided by collaborators in the United States, Italy and Spain. The prospective study material was composed of cDNA or gDNA derived from T cells, B-cell-depleted T cells, or PBMCs. Deeply sampled blood TCRbeta repertoires from subjects exposed to, actively infected with, or recovered from COVID-19 were included in the dataset. A freely available public database, intended as a resource for researchers studying the immune response to SARS-CoV-2, is where the repertoires were released. The samples were drawn from two sources: the first 160 participants of the ongoing ImmuneRACE study, and 1,000 to 1,500 subjects contributed by 6 global collaborators. Sample metadata almost always included a de-identified subject ID, COVID-19 status, age in years and sex. Where available, HLA class I and class II types were obtained from metadata supplied by the sample provider rather than from assay-based typing.

Study-wide conclusions, independent of this receptor: The amount of clinical and demographic metadata varied by source and participant and was provided uncurated.

TCRbeta CDR3 regions were amplified from genomic DNA by means of the immunoSEQ Assay, a bias-controlled multiplex PCR. In the source study's methods: Nucleated cell counts per sample were estimated from amplification of reference gene primers within the assay. To quantify the absolute abundance of each unique TCRbeta CDR3 rearrangement, sequence reads were collapsed and filtered. For each sample, productive Simpson clonality was calculated as the square root of Simpson's diversity index across productive rearrangements. Imported from immuneACCESS, the table was reduced by TCRdb to in-frame sequences with V and J called. These copies leave out some clones; in studies compared against another copy, an unresolved V gene accounts for under half, and the cause of the remainder is not known. That table supplies the V and J calls and clone size; D and trimming were determined from the DNA. Present in this sample are about 180,000 clones, about 81% of which were seen just once. Around 11% of the sample belongs to the ten largest clones.

The CDR3 measures 15 amino acids from cysteine to phenylalanine. The only DNA kept is the CDR3, 45 bases in frame from the first base. Taken from the germline V gene, the CDR1 and CDR2 loops are SGHDT and YYEEEE. Here V drops 3 bases and J drops 5 bases, and the junction holds 9 bases not matched to any gene. In the case of this clone: Its antigen is still unknown. Qualities for individual bases were not recorded, and no much larger clone is one base off.

In Seattle, one collaborating source enrolled patients while the infection was active and tracked those patients longitudinally over the course of disease. Whole blood was collected in K2EDTA tubes by collaborating institutions according to the institutions' own protocols. For TCRbeta analysis, collaborators shipped samples as frozen whole blood, isolated PBMCs, or DNA extracted from either of those sample types. The chain links TRBV5-6 with TRBJ2-7; the junction holds 9 bases that match TRBD2. This receptor was identified in a woman older than 75 with COVID-19, enrolled during active disease. Sample: peripheral blood. The CDR3 sequence is CASSYASGGPHEQYF. The nucleotide sequence is TGTGCCAGCAGCTATGCCAGCGGGGGGCCCCACGAGCAGTACTTC.